These T cell receptor beta chains were read from a single sample in a study of blood T cell repertoires in COVID-19. Some clones are missing from TCRdb's copy, which holds only in-frame ones; the method was immunoSEQ multiplex PCR. The sample includes around 170,000 clones, 88% of them seen just once. The specimen was PBMCs or T cells enriched from blood (not recorded which). The receptors were gathered from a woman aged 18-29 years who had recovered from COVID-19. The CDR3 runs from the conserved cysteine through the conserved F or W. The D gene is left open where the match is weak. A row's size may be missing; if present it is once, few, many or a size class.

clone_size	d_call	v_call	j_call	cdr3_aa	cdr3_nt
-	-	TRBV29-1	TRBJ2-1	CSAGLGGRNEQFF	TGCAGCGCAGGTTTGGGTGGGAGGAATGAGCAGTTCTTC
few	-	TRBV3-1/TRBV3-2	TRBJ2-3	CASSPLSSTDTQYF	TGTGCCAGCAGCCCCCTTTCTTCCACAGATACGCAGTATTTT
-	-	TRBV21-1	TRBJ2-7	CARATGGSYEQYF	TGTGCCAGGGCGACAGGGGGCTCCTACGAGCAGTACTTC
-	TRBD2	TRBV28	TRBJ2-7	CASRTSGGPPSYEQYF	TGTGCCAGCCGGACTAGCGGGGGACCCCCTTCCTACGAGCAGTACTTC
-	-	TRBV27	TRBJ1-2	CASSPGGVYGYTF	TGTGCCAGCAGTCCTGGAGGGGTCTATGGCTACACCTTC
-	-	TRBV4-2	TRBJ1-5	CASSQDYGQGGQPQHF	TGTGCCAGCAGCCAAGATTACGGGCAGGGTGGTCAGCCCCAGCATTTT
-	-	TRBV7-3	TRBJ1-2	CASSLNSGGGYTF	TGTGCCAGCAGCTTAAACTCCGGCGGAGGCTACACCTTC
-	-	TRBV12-3/TRBV12-4	TRBJ1-2	CASSLAGGVGYTF	TGTGCCAGCAGTTTAGCGGGGGGTGTGGGCTACACCTTC
-	TRBD1	TRBV29-1	TRBJ1-2	CSVALRTGDPLRGYTF	TGCAGCGTTGCCCTTAGGACAGGGGACCCCCTCCGGGGCTACACCTTC
-	-	TRBV18	TRBJ1-1	CASSPLTGNTEAFF	TGTGCCAGCTCACCACTGACAGGGAACACTGAAGCTTTCTTT
-	TRBD2	TRBV5-4	TRBJ2-5	CASSPGLAGGETQYF	TGTGCCAGCAGCCCGGGACTAGCGGGAGGAGAGACCCAGTACTTC
-	TRBD1	TRBV18	TRBJ1-5	CASSPSGGFDQPQHF	TGTGCCAGCTCACCATCAGGGGGATTTGATCAGCCCCAGCATTTT
-	TRBD2	TRBV28	TRBJ2-1	CASRALTSGYNEQFF	TGTGCCAGCAGGGCCTTAACTAGCGGCTACAATGAGCAGTTCTTC
-	TRBD2	TRBV10-1	TRBJ2-1	CASSAASGSSYNEQFF	TGCGCCAGCAGTGCGGCTAGCGGGAGCTCCTACAATGAGCAGTTCTTC
-	-	TRBV7-2	TRBJ1-5	CASSLAGTIGDQPQHF	TGTGCCAGCAGCTTAGCGGGAACTATCGGGGATCAGCCCCAGCATTTT
few	-	TRBV4-1	TRBJ2-4	CASSQDGGASGIQYF	TGCGCCAGCAGCCAAGATGGGGGGGCGAGTGGCATTCAGTACTTC
few	-	TRBV6-5	TRBJ2-1	CASSSAGKQFF	TGTGCCAGCAGTTCCGCGGGCAAGCAGTTCTTC
-	TRBD1	TRBV30	TRBJ2-1	CAWSPKQGSDEQFF	TGTGCCTGGAGTCCCAAACAGGGGTCGGATGAGCAGTTCTTC
-	TRBD2	TRBV7-3	TRBJ2-1	CASSPSGSYYNEQFF	TGTGCCAGCAGCCCAAGCGGGAGCTACTACAATGAGCAGTTCTTC
-	-	TRBV7-2	TRBJ2-3	CASGGGITDTQYF	TGTGCCAGCGGCGGGGGCATCACAGATACGCAGTATTTT
-	TRBD2	TRBV10-2	TRBJ2-1	CASSAGTSGILYNEQFF	TGCGCCAGCAGCGCAGGGACTAGCGGGATTTTGTACAATGAGCAGTTCTTC
-	-	TRBV18	TRBJ1-2	CASSPPDGLYGYTF	TGTGCCAGCTCACCCCCGGACGGACTGTATGGCTACACCTTC
-	-	TRBV5-1	TRBJ2-7	CASSLMGRELGEQYF	TGCGCCAGCAGCTTGATGGGCCGGGAGCTGGGGGAGCAGTACTTC
-	-	TRBV28	TRBJ1-2	CASSLYPRGGADGYTF	TGTGCCAGCAGTTTATACCCGAGGGGGGGCGCTGATGGCTACACCTTC
-	-	TRBV19	TRBJ1-5	CASSKPKSRVYSNQPQHF	TGTGCCAGTAGTAAACCCAAGTCACGAGTTTATAGCAATCAGCCCCAGCATTTT
-	-	TRBV27	TRBJ1-2	CASRSQGRYGYTF	TGTGCCAGCAGAAGTCAGGGGCGGTATGGCTACACCTTC
-	-	TRBV7-2	TRBJ2-2	CASSHGGELFF	TGTGCCAGCAGCCACGGCGGGGAGCTGTTTTTT
-	-	TRBV9	TRBJ1-1	CASSPRQDPVNTEAFF	TGTGCCAGCAGCCCCCGACAGGATCCCGTGAACACTGAAGCTTTCTTT
-	-	TRBV5-4	TRBJ2-7	CASSLRGSAREQYF	TGTGCCAGCAGCTTGAGAGGGTCGGCGAGGGAGCAGTACTTC
-	-	TRBV19	TRBJ1-2	CASSFGFYYGYTF	TGTGCCAGTAGTTTCGGGTTCTACTATGGCTACACCTTC
-	TRBD1	TRBV27	TRBJ1-5	CASSRDRAVRNQPQHF	TGTGCCAGCAGCCGGGACAGGGCGGTTCGGAATCAGCCCCAGCATTTT
-	-	TRBV19	TRBJ1-4	CASSDEEILRRGGEKLFF	TGTGCCAGTAGTGACGAGGAAATTTTGAGAAGGGGAGGTGAAAAACTGTTTTTT
-	-	TRBV4-1	TRBJ1-2	CASSQDFTVYGGYTF	TGCGCCAGCAGCCAAGATTTTACAGTCTATGGTGGCTACACCTTC
-	TRBD1	TRBV3-1/TRBV3-2	TRBJ1-2	CASSQASRTGNGYTF	TGTGCCAGCAGCCAAGCCTCCCGGACAGGGAATGGCTACACCTTC
-	TRBD1	TRBV25-1	TRBJ1-2	CATYPDRGVGGYTF	TGTGCCACCTACCCGGACAGGGGGGTAGGGGGCTACACCTTC
-	-	TRBV24-1	TRBJ2-5	CATSALGAGAQETQYF	TGTGCCACCAGTGCCCTGGGGGCAGGGGCCCAAGAGACCCAGTACTTC
-	TRBD2	TRBV3-1/TRBV3-2	TRBJ2-7	CASSQELATSYEQYF	TGTGCCAGCAGCCAAGAACTAGCGACCTCCTACGAGCAGTACTTC
-	TRBD1	TRBV5-1	TRBJ2-7	CASSITGDEQYF	TGCGCCAGCAGCATCACAGGGGACGAGCAGTACTTC
-	-	TRBV6-1	TRBJ1-2	CASSENRVDGGTF	TGTGCCAGCAGTGAAAACAGGGTAGATGGGGGCACCTTC
once	-	TRBV3-1/TRBV3-2	TRBJ2-1	CASSLFPQDNEQFF	TGTGCCAGCAGCCTATTCCCTCAGGACAATGAGCAGTTCTTC
-	-	TRBV28	TRBJ1-1	CASSLGRQAFF	TGTGCCAGCAGTTTAGGCAGGCAAGCTTTCTTT
-	-	TRBV18	TRBJ2-3	CASSPGGFPGDTQYF	TGTGCCAGCTCACCAGGAGGCTTTCCAGGAGATACGCAGTATTTT
once	-	TRBV7-3	TRBJ2-3	CASSASGSAQYF	TGTGCCAGCAGCGCAAGCGGTTCAGCGCAGTATTTT
-	-	TRBV7-9	TRBJ1-1	CASSLTVSEAFF	TGTGCCAGCAGCCTGACTGTCTCTGAAGCTTTCTTT
-	-	TRBV20-1	TRBJ1-1	CSAGRTEAFF	TGCAGTGCGGGGAGGACTGAAGCTTTCTTT
-	-	TRBV18	TRBJ1-3	CASSPSGGVFGNTIYF	TGTGCCAGCTCACCCTCCGGGGGGGTTTTTGGAAACACCATATATTTT